Detailed here is one TCR beta chain. This clonotype came up a few times. It lacks a known antigen. No qualities accompany the bases; no much larger clone lies one base away. These data are taken from a study of T cells in Graves' hyperthyroidism and ophthalmopathy (dated by TCRdb to between 2019 and 2020). In the study overall: To identify TCR V-J signatures that set the groups apart, the researchers used a discovery cohort of about a hundred patients, made up of approximately 43 with Graves' ophthalmopathy and around 58 with stable Graves' hyperthyroidism. In addition, the study compared T-cell repertoires in thyroid tissue and in blood from about 6 Graves' hyperthyroidism patients. According to the paper, TCR Vbeta CDR3 sequencing was carried out on over 130 peripheral blood samples, which came from some 41 ophthalmopathy, 80 or so hyperthyroidism and about 17 progressor patients. Prospective prediction of ophthalmopathy was tested in an independent validation cohort consisting of 18 hyperthyroidism patients and approximately 16 patients who later progressed to ophthalmopathy. Following sampling, methimazole starting at 30 mg daily was given to hyperthyroidism patients, and high-dose intravenous methylprednisolone was given to ophthalmopathy patients. For training and testing, the roughly 93 patients in the discovery cohort were randomly divided in a 7:3 ratio. Here is what the overall study found, with its caveats: In validation, the model predicted progression to ophthalmopathy with approximately 70% sensitivity and around 72% specificity, a median of around 6.6 months before onset. Sample size was not statistically predetermined, and investigators were not blinded to group allocation. Blood samples also contained most of the expanded thyroid clonotypes (frequency above 0.001), which suggests that blood repertoires may reflect thyroid immune responses. A model built on a 13 V-J signature distinguished ophthalmopathy from stable hyperthyroidism, reaching approximately 89% sensitivity and about 81% specificity in cross-validation and 80%/75% in testing.

The CDR3 holds 14 amino acids from the cysteine to the phenylalanine. CDR3 DNA is the only sequence kept; it has 42 bases, read in frame from the first base. Ends trimmed: V by 9 bases, J by 3 bases; bases unmatched to a gene: 5. CDR1 and CDR2 were assigned from the germline V gene as ENHRY and SYGVKD. Amplification of TCR beta CDR3 regions was carried out from RNA transcripts. For the first round of RT-PCR on the TCR CDR3, the HTBI primer set was used together with the Qiagen OneStep RT-PCR kit. Libraries were constructed in a second round of multiplex PCR, after which size selection and purification were carried out. Libraries were sequenced paired-end with 100 bp reads on an Illumina HiSeq2000. Regarding the original processing steps: SOAPnuke was used to process the raw data, removing reads that contained adapters or uncalled bases, had a mean Phred below 15, or lacked an exact match to the constant primer or identifier. COPE v1.2.5 was used to merge high-quality paired reads, and clonotypes were defined as unique nucleotide sequences. MiTCR v1.1 was used to align clonotypes to the IMGT TRBV, TRBD and TRBJ reference segments. The analysis was restricted to V-J combinations with a frequency above 0.0001, which together covered just over 98% of the repertoires. A TCS score was defined as the ratio of F50 (clonal expansion) to E x V (chaos), with BLOSUM62-based TCRdist applied between CDR3 peptides within each V-J. Welch's t-statistics and random forest reduced approximately 520 V-J features to 13, which were used in a naive Bayes classifier (R e1071). The Morisita-Horn index was used to measure how similar the thyroid and blood repertoires were. The public sequencing data were trimmed at Q25 with fastp and processed into clonotypes with MiXCR by TCRdb, which kept only in-frame beta chains. Each entry is one CDR3 protein sequence, shown with its most common DNA and genes. TCRdb, not the original authors, processed these V and J calls. The sample data list 500,000 to 600,000 distinct CDR3 sequences, and more than 45% of these were observed just once. Approximately 7.5% of the sample is taken by the ten largest.

Stable Graves' hyperthyroidism was defined as no progression to ophthalmopathy during 18 months of follow-up. Hyperthyroidism patients were newly diagnosed, with disease duration under 2 months, and aged 18 to 65 years. Exclusion was applied to patients with uncontrolled infections, other autoimmune diseases, pregnancy or lactation. Diagnoses relied on clinical symptoms, serum thyroxine and TRAb, thyroid ultrasound and orbital computed tomography. Total RNA was extracted with Trizol reagent, and quality was checked on an Agilent 2100 Bioanalyzer. The V and J genes are TRBV10-3 and TRBJ2-1, and 10 bases in between align with TRBD2. Sequencing used peripheral blood or thyroid tissue (not recorded which). This TCR came from a woman between 18 and 29 years old with Graves' hyperthyroidism. The CDR3 amino acid sequence is: CAITGLAVYNEQFF. In nucleotide form, the sequence is TGTGCCATTACCGGACTAGCGGTCTACAATGAGCAGTTCTTC.